This note documents a single TCR beta chain sequence. This specimen comes from a study of control samples from healthy donors and cancer patients. Using immunoSEQ multiplex PCR, the repertoire was profiled, and TCRdb retains in-frame clones only, with some absent. The sample carries about 150,000 clones, about 94% recorded once. The CDR3 is 15 amino acids. V gave up 3 bases and J gave up 5 bases, with 17 bases separating them. The V gene's germline CDR1 is SGHRS and CDR2 YFSETQ. Material: blood. V usage is TRBV5-1 and J usage is TRBJ2-5; either TRBD1 or TRBD2 may supply D (6 bases each). The receptor was isolated from a man in his forties in good health. This chain's CDR3 is CASSWLGGSGETQYF. The DNA for the CDR3 is TGCGCCAGCAGCTGGTTGGGGGGCAGCGGGGAGACCCAGTACTTC.